The rows below give T cell receptor beta chains drawn from one sample of a study of beta chain features in type 1 diabetes. TCRdb's copy holds only in-frame clones and misses some; the assay was immunoSEQ multiplex PCR. The sample has 120,000 to 150,000 clones, roughly 10% seen once. The sequenced material came from naive CD4+ T cells from blood. Receptors originate from a man between 18 and 35 years old in good health. Each CDR3 is given with its conserved first and last residue. D genes are given only for firm matches. Clone size, where shown, is once, few, many, or a class for clones that have expanded.

TGTGCCAGCAGCTTAGGGCACAGCACAGATACGCAGTATTTT,CASSLGHSTDTQYF,TRBV7-7,TRBJ2-3,few,.
TGTGCCACCAGCAGAAAGACTAGCGACACAGATACGCAGTATTTT,CATSRKTSDTDTQYF,TRBV15,TRBJ2-3,.,TRBD2
TGTGCCACCCGTAGAGACAATGAGCAGTTCTTC,CATRRDNEQFF,TRBV19,TRBJ2-1,.,.
TGTGCCAGCCGGGCGGGCTTGGCTTCATTTATCCACAATGAGCAGTTCTTC,CASRAGLASFIHNEQFF,TRBV7-8,TRBJ2-1,.,.
TGCGCCAGCAGCCCAGGGGGAGATACGCAGTATTTT,CASSPGGDTQYF,TRBV4-1,TRBJ2-3,.,TRBD1
TGTGCCAGCAGCCACCAGGGGACCTCTGGAAACACCATATATTTT,CASSHQGTSGNTIYF,TRBV9,TRBJ1-3,.,.
TGTGCCAGCAGCCAAGATCGACAGACCCGTCTCGACGAGCAGTACTTC,CASSQDRQTRLDEQYF,TRBV4-2,TRBJ2-7,few,.
TGTGCCAGCAGCTTATCACTGGGCTTGGATGAGCAGTTCTTC,CASSLSLGLDEQFF,TRBV7-9,TRBJ2-1,many,.
TGTGCCAGCAGCAATACAGGGAACAATCAGCCCCAGCATTTT,CASSNTGNNQPQHF,TRBV7-2,TRBJ1-5,.,.
TGCGCCAGCAGCTTGAAAACAGGAGACACCGGGGAGCTGTTTTTT,CASSLKTGDTGELFF,TRBV5-1,TRBJ2-2,.,.
TGCGCCAGCAGCCAGGGCAGGACTTCCCAGTCCTACGAGCAGTACTTC,CASSQGRTSQSYEQYF,TRBV4-1,TRBJ2-7,.,.